Described below is a single T cell receptor (beta chain) sequence and its context. These data are taken from a study of blood T cell repertoires in COVID-19. Study-level information: There were acute and convalescent COVID-19 samples, and they came from the United States, Italy and Spain.

Libraries were prepared by immunoSEQ multiplex PCR; TCRdb keeps only in-frame clonotypes and omits some of them. The table includes more than 200,000 clones, approximately 84% detected once. The CDR3 is 17 amino acids. V lost 4 bases, J lost 0 bases, and 11 bases stayed unmatched. Germline V lookup: CDR1 SGHTS, CDR2 YDEGEE. This chain uses TRBV5-8 with TRBJ1-1; 8 bases are a match to TRBD1. The clonotype originates from a man older than 75 with acute or convalescent COVID-19. The material sequenced was peripheral blood. In DNA, the CDR3 is TGTGCCAGCAGCGACGTTCTGACAGGGGACATGAACACTGAAGCTTTCTTT. Its translation: CASSDVLTGDMNTEAFF.